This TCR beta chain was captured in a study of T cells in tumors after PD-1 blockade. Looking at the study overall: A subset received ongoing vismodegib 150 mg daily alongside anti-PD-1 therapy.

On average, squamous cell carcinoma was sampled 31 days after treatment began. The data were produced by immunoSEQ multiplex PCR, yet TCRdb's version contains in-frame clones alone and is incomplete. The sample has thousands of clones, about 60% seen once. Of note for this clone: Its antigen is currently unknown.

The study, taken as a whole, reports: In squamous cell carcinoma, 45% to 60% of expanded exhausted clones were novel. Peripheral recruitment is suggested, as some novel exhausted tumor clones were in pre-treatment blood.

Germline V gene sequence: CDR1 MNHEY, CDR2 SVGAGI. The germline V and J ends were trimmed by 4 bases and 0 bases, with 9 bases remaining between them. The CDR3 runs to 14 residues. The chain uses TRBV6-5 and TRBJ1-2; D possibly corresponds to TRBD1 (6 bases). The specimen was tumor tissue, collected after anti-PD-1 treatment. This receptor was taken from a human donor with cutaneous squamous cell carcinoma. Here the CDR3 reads CASSFNRANYGYTF. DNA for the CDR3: TGTGCCAGCAGTTTTAACAGGGCTAACTATGGCTACACCTTC.